These T cell receptor beta chains were read from a single sample in a study of blood T cell repertoires in COVID-19. Data came from immunoSEQ multiplex PCR; TCRdb stores just in-frame clones and leaves some out. Of roughly 340,000 clones listed, 88% are singletons. The specimen was peripheral blood. The receptor source for this set is a woman between 65 and 79 years old with COVID-19, enrolled during active disease. The CDR3 runs from the conserved cysteine through the conserved F or W. Fields, in order: clone size, V gene, J gene, D gene, CDR3 protein, CDR3 DNA. The D gene is left open where the match is weak. Part of the rows lack a size; the others show once, few, many or a class for expanded clones.

clone_size: NA; v_call: TRBV18; j_call: TRBJ1-2; d_call: NA; cdr3_aa: CASSTPGRDYGYTF; cdr3_nt: TGTGCCAGCTCAACTCCTGGGAGAGACTATGGCTACACCTTC
clone_size: NA; v_call: TRBV27; j_call: TRBJ2-7; d_call: NA; cdr3_aa: CASSDSGYEQYF; cdr3_nt: TGTGCCAGCAGTGATTCCGGGTACGAGCAGTACTTC
clone_size: NA; v_call: TRBV4-1; j_call: TRBJ2-7; d_call: NA; cdr3_aa: CASSARVGVDEQYF; cdr3_nt: TGCGCCAGCAGCGCCCGGGTAGGAGTGGACGAGCAGTACTTC
clone_size: NA; v_call: TRBV4-3; j_call: TRBJ1-2; d_call: NA; cdr3_aa: CASSQDMRGGNYGYTF; cdr3_nt: TGCGCCAGCAGCCAAGATATGCGGGGCGGCAACTATGGCTACACCTTC
clone_size: NA; v_call: TRBV18; j_call: TRBJ1-5; d_call: TRBD1; cdr3_aa: CASSPPDRRNQPQHF; cdr3_nt: TGTGCCAGCTCACCACCGGACAGGCGAAATCAGCCCCAGCATTTT
clone_size: NA; v_call: TRBV2; j_call: TRBJ1-2; d_call: NA; cdr3_aa: CASSLQGIPEGYTF; cdr3_nt: TGTGCCAGCAGTCTACAGGGAATCCCGGAGGGCTACACCTTC
clone_size: NA; v_call: TRBV6-5; j_call: TRBJ1-4; d_call: NA; cdr3_aa: CASSFHSSTNEKLFF; cdr3_nt: TGTGCCAGCAGTTTCCACAGTTCAACTAATGAAAAACTGTTTTTT
clone_size: NA; v_call: TRBV5-1; j_call: TRBJ1-1; d_call: TRBD1; cdr3_aa: CASSHPGQGTEAFF; cdr3_nt: TGCGCCAGCAGCCACCCGGGACAGGGTACTGAAGCTTTCTTT
clone_size: NA; v_call: TRBV5-3; j_call: TRBJ1-1; d_call: TRBD1; cdr3_aa: CARSRPGQGATEAFF; cdr3_nt: TGTGCCAGAAGCCGTCCGGGACAGGGGGCCACTGAAGCTTTCTTT
clone_size: NA; v_call: TRBV6-5; j_call: TRBJ2-7; d_call: NA; cdr3_aa: CASSQRYSYEQYF; cdr3_nt: TGTGCCAGCTCTCAGAGGTACTCCTACGAGCAGTACTTC
clone_size: NA; v_call: TRBV7-9; j_call: TRBJ2-3; d_call: TRBD2; cdr3_aa: CASSAVAGGGGDTQYF; cdr3_nt: TGTGCCAGCAGCGCCGTAGCGGGGGGTGGTGGAGATACGCAGTATTTT
clone_size: NA; v_call: TRBV19; j_call: TRBJ2-7; d_call: TRBD2; cdr3_aa: CASSLTLTSGGRYEQYF; cdr3_nt: TGTGCCAGTAGTCTAACATTAACTAGCGGGGGACGCTACGAGCAGTACTTC
clone_size: NA; v_call: TRBV5-4; j_call: TRBJ1-6; d_call: TRBD1; cdr3_aa: CASSLGDRDNSPLHF; cdr3_nt: TGTGCCAGCAGCTTGGGGGACAGGGATAATTCACCCCTCCACTTT
clone_size: NA; v_call: TRBV27; j_call: TRBJ2-7; d_call: NA; cdr3_aa: CASSSGGYEQYF; cdr3_nt: TGTGCCAGCAGTTCCGGGGGCTACGAGCAGTACTTC
clone_size: NA; v_call: TRBV27; j_call: TRBJ2-2; d_call: TRBD1; cdr3_aa: CASSSLDRDRDIGELFF; cdr3_nt: TGTGCCAGCAGTTCCCTAGACCGGGACAGGGATATCGGGGAGCTGTTTTTT
clone_size: NA; v_call: TRBV10-2; j_call: TRBJ1-4; d_call: NA; cdr3_aa: CASSEGGEKLFF; cdr3_nt: TGCGCCAGCAGTGAAGGAGGGGAAAAACTGTTTTTT
clone_size: NA; v_call: TRBV13; j_call: TRBJ1-1; d_call: NA; cdr3_aa: CASSGPGSTEAFF; cdr3_nt: TGTGCCAGCAGCGGCCCCGGGAGCACTGAAGCTTTCTTT
clone_size: NA; v_call: TRBV6-6; j_call: TRBJ1-2; d_call: TRBD1; cdr3_aa: CASSRSPTGTNYGYTF; cdr3_nt: TGTGCCAGCAGTCGATCACCGACAGGGACGAACTATGGCTACACCTTC
clone_size: NA; v_call: TRBV19; j_call: TRBJ1-2; d_call: NA; cdr3_aa: CASSMDYRDPANYGYTF; cdr3_nt: TGTGCCAGTAGTATGGATTACAGAGACCCAGCTAACTATGGCTACACCTTC
clone_size: NA; v_call: TRBV6-5; j_call: TRBJ2-1; d_call: TRBD2; cdr3_aa: CASSSWLAGGNEQFF; cdr3_nt: TGTGCCAGCAGTTCCTGGCTAGCGGGGGGGAATGAGCAGTTCTTC
clone_size: NA; v_call: TRBV5-1; j_call: TRBJ2-5; d_call: TRBD2; cdr3_aa: CASSLELAGGSGETQYF; cdr3_nt: TGCGCCAGCAGCTTGGAGCTAGCGGGGGGGTCCGGAGAGACCCAGTACTTC
clone_size: NA; v_call: TRBV5-1; j_call: TRBJ1-4; d_call: NA; cdr3_aa: CASSLAAGEKLFF; cdr3_nt: TGCGCCAGCAGCTTGGCGGCAGGAGAAAAACTGTTTTTT
clone_size: NA; v_call: TRBV9; j_call: TRBJ1-2; d_call: NA; cdr3_aa: CASSPAGRGDGYTF; cdr3_nt: TGTGCCAGCAGCCCCGCTGGGCGGGGAGATGGCTACACCTTC
clone_size: NA; v_call: TRBV27; j_call: TRBJ1-3; d_call: NA; cdr3_aa: CASSLTEGFGSGNTIYF; cdr3_nt: TGTGCCAGCAGTTTAACGGAGGGGTTTGGGTCTGGAAACACCATATATTTT
clone_size: NA; v_call: TRBV7-8; j_call: TRBJ1-5; d_call: TRBD1; cdr3_aa: CASSLVGDSLSQPQHF; cdr3_nt: TGTGCCAGCAGCTTAGTTGGGGACAGCTTATCACAGCCCCAGCATTTT
clone_size: NA; v_call: TRBV5-1; j_call: TRBJ2-3; d_call: TRBD1; cdr3_aa: CASSTETGDDTQYF; cdr3_nt: TGCGCCAGCAGCACCGAGACAGGGGACGATACGCAGTATTTT
clone_size: NA; v_call: TRBV6-2/TRBV6-3; j_call: TRBJ1-4; d_call: NA; cdr3_aa: CASSFSSTNEKLFF; cdr3_nt: TGTGCCAGCAGTTTCAGTTCAACTAATGAAAAACTGTTTTTT
clone_size: NA; v_call: TRBV7-2; j_call: TRBJ1-5; d_call: NA; cdr3_aa: CASETGYNQPQHF; cdr3_nt: TGTGCCAGCGAAACAGGGTACAATCAGCCCCAGCATTTT
clone_size: NA; v_call: TRBV29-1; j_call: TRBJ2-2; d_call: NA; cdr3_aa: CSVEREQGGDTGELFF; cdr3_nt: TGCAGCGTTGAAAGGGAACAGGGAGGGGACACCGGGGAGCTGTTTTTT
clone_size: NA; v_call: TRBV12-3/TRBV12-4; j_call: TRBJ1-2; d_call: NA; cdr3_aa: CASSQWTQGGYTF; cdr3_nt: TGTGCCAGCAGCCAGTGGACCCAGGGGGGCTACACCTTC
clone_size: NA; v_call: TRBV2; j_call: TRBJ1-2; d_call: TRBD1; cdr3_aa: CASSSDRTGYTF; cdr3_nt: TGTGCCAGCAGTTCGGACAGGACTGGCTACACCTTC
clone_size: NA; v_call: TRBV5-1; j_call: TRBJ2-2; d_call: TRBD1; cdr3_aa: CASSSNRGHTGELFF; cdr3_nt: TGCGCCAGCAGCTCAAACAGGGGTCACACCGGGGAGCTGTTTTTT
clone_size: NA; v_call: TRBV7-2; j_call: TRBJ1-5; d_call: TRBD1; cdr3_aa: CASSLAGQGTSQPQHF; cdr3_nt: TGTGCCAGCAGCTTAGCAGGACAGGGGACGAGTCAGCCCCAGCATTTT
clone_size: NA; v_call: TRBV27; j_call: TRBJ2-1; d_call: TRBD2; cdr3_aa: CASSPQRGDFNEQFF; cdr3_nt: TGTGCCAGCAGTCCCCAGCGGGGGGACTTCAATGAGCAGTTCTTC
clone_size: NA; v_call: TRBV2; j_call: TRBJ1-2; d_call: NA; cdr3_aa: CARIDRTNYGYTF; cdr3_nt: TGTGCCAGGATCGACAGAACTAACTATGGCTACACCTTC
clone_size: NA; v_call: TRBV5-4; j_call: TRBJ2-7; d_call: TRBD2; cdr3_aa: CASSLVVAGGYEQYF; cdr3_nt: TGTGCCAGCAGCTTGGTGGTAGCGGGGGGATACGAGCAGTACTTC
clone_size: NA; v_call: TRBV9; j_call: TRBJ2-5; d_call: NA; cdr3_aa: CASSPQGWETQYF; cdr3_nt: TGTGCCAGCAGCCCTCAGGGATGGGAGACCCAGTACTTC
clone_size: NA; v_call: TRBV18; j_call: TRBJ1-1; d_call: NA; cdr3_aa: CASSHGPGGNTEAFF; cdr3_nt: TGTGCCAGCTCACACGGGCCCGGGGGAAACACTGAAGCTTTCTTT
clone_size: few; v_call: TRBV9; j_call: TRBJ1-3; d_call: TRBD1; cdr3_aa: CASSPGDSSGNTIYF; cdr3_nt: TGTGCCAGCAGCCCGGGGGACAGCTCTGGAAACACCATATATTTT
clone_size: NA; v_call: TRBV9; j_call: TRBJ2-2; d_call: TRBD2; cdr3_aa: CASSPLSGTSGTGELFF; cdr3_nt: TGTGCCAGCAGCCCCCTCTCCGGGACTAGCGGGACCGGGGAGCTGTTTTTT
clone_size: NA; v_call: TRBV6-1; j_call: TRBJ1-2; d_call: TRBD1; cdr3_aa: CASSEEGRGPYGYTF; cdr3_nt: TGTGCCAGCAGTGAAGAAGGCAGGGGGCCCTATGGCTACACCTTC
clone_size: NA; v_call: TRBV11-2; j_call: TRBJ1-1; d_call: NA; cdr3_aa: CASSVSRNTEAFF; cdr3_nt: TGTGCCAGCAGCGTATCGAGGAATACTGAAGCTTTCTTT
clone_size: few; v_call: TRBV23-1; j_call: TRBJ2-1; d_call: NA; cdr3_aa: CASSQPGNEQFF; cdr3_nt: TGCGCCAGCAGTCAGCCGGGCAATGAGCAGTTCTTC
clone_size: NA; v_call: TRBV10-2; j_call: TRBJ1-2; d_call: TRBD1; cdr3_aa: CASSQDRLGGNYGYTF; cdr3_nt: TGCGCCAGCAGCCAGGACAGGTTAGGGGGAAACTATGGCTACACCTTC
clone_size: NA; v_call: TRBV11-2; j_call: TRBJ2-1; d_call: TRBD1; cdr3_aa: CASSWGSRDRGWEQFF; cdr3_nt: TGTGCCAGCAGCTGGGGGTCCCGGGACAGGGGTTGGGAGCAGTTCTTC
clone_size: NA; v_call: TRBV28; j_call: TRBJ1-2; d_call: NA; cdr3_aa: CASSSLTYPYGYTF; cdr3_nt: TGTGCCAGCAGTTCTCTGACATACCCATATGGCTACACCTTC
clone_size: NA; v_call: TRBV6-5; j_call: TRBJ1-1; d_call: TRBD1; cdr3_aa: CASSYEFDRGQSEAFF; cdr3_nt: TGTGCCAGCAGTTACGAATTTGACAGGGGTCAATCTGAAGCTTTCTTT
clone_size: NA; v_call: TRBV7-2; j_call: TRBJ1-5; d_call: TRBD1; cdr3_aa: CASSSRTGKDQPQHF; cdr3_nt: TGTGCCAGCAGCTCCCGGACAGGGAAGGATCAGCCCCAGCATTTT
clone_size: NA; v_call: TRBV21-1; j_call: TRBJ1-6; d_call: NA; cdr3_aa: CASSPRFSPLHF; cdr3_nt: TGTGCCAGCAGCCCCCGTTTTTCACCCCTCCACTTT
clone_size: NA; v_call: TRBV29-1; j_call: TRBJ1-4; d_call: NA; cdr3_aa: CSVGWGIGAGEKLFF; cdr3_nt: TGCAGCGTAGGCTGGGGTATAGGGGCTGGTGAAAAACTGTTTTTT
clone_size: NA; v_call: TRBV13; j_call: TRBJ1-1; d_call: TRBD1; cdr3_aa: CASLTITGGTEAFF; cdr3_nt: TGTGCCAGCCTTACCATTACAGGGGGCACTGAAGCTTTCTTT
clone_size: NA; v_call: TRBV5-4; j_call: TRBJ2-1; d_call: TRBD2; cdr3_aa: CASSVGTSGGAYNEQFF; cdr3_nt: TGTGCCAGCAGCGTAGGGACTAGCGGGGGGGCCTACAATGAGCAGTTCTTC
clone_size: once; v_call: TRBV24-1; j_call: TRBJ1-2; d_call: NA; cdr3_aa: CATSPGFGYTF; cdr3_nt: TGTGCCACCAGCCCGGGGTTTGGCTACACCTTC
clone_size: NA; v_call: TRBV5-4; j_call: TRBJ1-6; d_call: TRBD1; cdr3_aa: CASSFRDRGPSSPLHF; cdr3_nt: TGTGCCAGCAGCTTCCGGGACAGGGGGCCGAGTTCACCCCTCCACTTT